Shown below are 28 T cell receptor beta chains from a single sample sequenced in a study of T-cell reconstitution after alpha-beta-depleted transplantation in children. The library targeted TCRbeta and was prepared with unique molecular identifiers. Each CDR3 protein is one row after TCRdb ran MiXCR on the PCR reads. The data contain some 290,000 distinct CDR3 sequences, 9.5% to 10% of them singletons. Specimen: PBMCs from the stem cell graft donor, collected from the stem cell graft. These receptors were obtained from a human donor who donated a stem cell graft to a child with SCID.

Concerning this clonotype itself: A clone one base away is much larger, so this may be a read error. V usage is TRBV20-1 and J usage is TRBJ2-5; the match to TRBD2 covers 8 bases. The CDR3 spans 15 residues. Trimming removed 6 bases from V and 2 bases from J; junction bases left unmatched: 11. Looked up from germline, CDR1 is DFQATT and CDR2 is SNEGSKA (reference sequence). The CDR3 region has the DNA TGCAGTGCCCCAGCGGGAGCGGTGGATCAAGAGACCCAGTACTTC. It translates to CSAPAGAVDQETQYF.

Details on this clonotype: At one end, the junction sequence differs from germline, possibly due to a read error. The rearrangement links TRBV20-1 to TRBJ1-6; D ambiguous. This CDR3 is 15 amino acids long. Germline V gene lookup returns CDR1 DFQATT and CDR2 SNEGSKA (reference sequence). Here the CDR3 DNA reads TGCAGTGCCAAACCGGGGAGCTCCTACAATTCACCCCTCCACTTT. As protein: CSAKPGSSYNSPLHF.

The V call is TRBV6-2 or TRBV6-3, the J call TRBJ1-1; the D is unclear. V was clipped by 10 bases and J by 4 bases, with 13 bases between them. Per the germline V gene, CDR1 is MNHEY and CDR2 is SVGEGT. This CDR3 comprises 12 residues. CDR3 in amino acids: CATGPDGTEAFF. DNA of the CDR3: TGTGCCACCGGACCGGACGGCACTGAAGCTTTCTTT.

This clonotype was seen repeatedly, ten times or more. The gene calls are TRBV12-3 or TRBV12-4 and TRBJ2-7; D is ambiguous. CDR3 length equals 13 residues. V gave up 3 bases and J gave up 1 base, with 7 bases separating them. The CDR3 nucleotides are TGTGCCAGCAGTTTCGGGCAGTCCTACGAGCAGTACTTC. This translates into CASSFGQSYEQYF.

The CDR3 spells CASSSRQGVNTGELFF. CDR3 in DNA: TGCGCCAGCAGCTCCCGGCAGGGGGTCAACACCGGGGAGCTGTTTTTT. The chain recombines TRBV5-1 with TRBJ2-2; 7 bases are a match to TRBD1. Trimming removed 3 bases from V and 2 bases from J; junction bases left unmatched: 7. The CDR3 covers 16 residues. Germline CDR1 and CDR2: SGHRS and YFSETQ.

There are a few counts of this clonotype. The rearrangement joins TRBV29-1 to TRBJ2-1; TRBD1 agrees at 9 bases. This CDR3 spans 18 amino acids. The J segment lost 6 bases and the V segment lost 1 base, leaving 16 bases of the junction unmatched. CDR1 is SQVTM and CDR2 is ANQGSEA in the germline V gene. CDR3 amino acids: CSVEARTTGTGRVNEQFF. For the CDR3, the DNA is TGCAGCGTTGAAGCTCGGACCACCGGGACAGGGAGGGTCAATGAGCAGTTCTTC.

This clonotype has just a few counts. The chain employs TRBV20-1 and TRBJ1-2; no reliable D call. Trimming removed 6 bases from V and 2 bases from J, with 10 bases in between. The germline V gene has CDR1 DFQATT and CDR2 SNEGSKA (reference sequence). CDR3 length equals 12 residues. CDR3 sequence (DNA): TGCAGTGCAACAACTGAGAACTATGGCTACACCTTC. Translated: CSATTENYGYTF.

The J gene is TRBJ1-4, the V gene TRBV7-2; unclear D gene. CDR1 is SGHTA, CDR2 FQGNSA, per germline. This CDR3 comprises 11 residues. Deletions cut 3 bases from V and 7 bases from J, with 3 bases between. The CDR3: CASSFSEKLFF. The DNA for the CDR3 is TGTGCCAGCAGCTTCAGTGAAAAACTGTTTTTT.

This clonotype has more than one count but fewer than ten. The chain couples TRBV7-6 to TRBJ2-1; 7 positions match TRBD1. This CDR3 has 16 residues. V lost 4 bases to trimming and J lost 7 bases; unmatched junction nucleotides: 13. Germline V CDR1 and CDR2: SGHVS, FNYEAQ. CDR3 nucleotides: TGTGCCAGCAGCTCCGGATTAGGGGGCCGATCGAATGAGCAGTTCTTC. Encoded protein: CASSSGLGGRSNEQFF. Based on the CDR3 plus reference TRBV7-6 and TRBJ2-1, the full variable domain is GAGVSQSPRYKVTKRGQDVALRCDPISGHVSLYWYRQALGQGPEFLTYFNYEAQQDKSGLPNDRFSAERPEGSISTLTIQRTEQRDSAMYRCASSSGLGGRSNEQFFGPGTRLTVL.

This clonotype was found a few times. The chain uses TRBV12-3 or TRBV12-4 and TRBJ2-1; no clear D. The CDR3 is 12 amino acids. V gave up 0 bases and J gave up 10 bases, with 7 bases separating them. Here the CDR3 reads CASSLAWGEQFF. For the CDR3, the DNA is TGTGCCAGCAGTTTAGCCTGGGGAGAGCAGTTCTTC.

This clonotype appeared many times. The chain joins TRBV29-1 to TRBJ2-1; 8 bases fit TRBD1. CDR1 is SQVTM and CDR2 is ANQGSEA in the germline V gene. The CDR3 totals 13 residues. Unmatched junction bases numbered 1, after V lost 3 bases and J lost 3 bases. The CDR3 spells CSVEGQDYNEQFF. In DNA form, the CDR3 reads TGCAGCGTTGAGGGACAGGACTACAATGAGCAGTTCTTC.

Many counts were recorded for this clonotype. The chain recombines TRBV2 with TRBJ2-3; 9 bases align to TRBD2. The CDR3 is 15 residues long. In germline, CDR1 is SNHLY, CDR2 FYNNEI. V shed 7 bases and J 2 bases; nucleotides not matched to a gene: 7. DNA of the CDR3: TGTGCCAGCAATGGGGCTAGCGGGGCCACAGATACGCAGTATTTT. Translation gives CASNGASGATDTQYF.

This clonotype was counted only a few times. The V and J genes are TRBV5-1 and TRBJ2-7; D is unresolved. Deletions cut 1 base from V and 5 bases from J, with 13 bases between. CDR3 length: 14 residues. The germline V gene has CDR1 SGHRS and CDR2 YFSETQ. CDR3 sequence reads: CASSLRSIGDEQYF. CDR3 nucleotide sequence: TGCGCCAGCAGCTTGAGAAGTATTGGGGACGAGCAGTACTTC.

In its sample, this clonotype was seen a few times. The gene calls are TRBV7-9 and TRBJ2-7; no reliable D call. Per germline, CDR1 SEHNR and CDR2 FQNEAQ (reference sequence). V was trimmed by 5 bases and J by 6 bases, leaving 8 bases between them. CDR3 length: 11 amino acids. This chain's CDR3 is CASSPSLEQYF. The CDR3 DNA reads TGTGCCAGCAGCCCTAGTCTCGAGCAGTACTTC. Full variable domain (outside the CDR3, taken from reference TRBV7-9 and TRBJ2-7): DTGVSQNPRHKITKRGQNVTFRCDPISEHNRLYWYRQTLGQGPEFLTYFQNEAQLEKSRLLSDRFSAERPKGSFSTLEIQRTEQGDSAMYLCASSPSLEQYFGPGTRLTVT.

This chain uses TRBV7-9 with TRBJ2-7, with D possibly being TRBD1 (5 bases). CDR3 length: 14 residues. Germline V lookup: CDR1 SEHNR, CDR2 FQNEAQ (reference sequence). Between the trimmed V and J ends, which lost 5 bases and 3 bases, there was a span of 14 bases. The CDR3 is CASSPTESYYEQYF. The CDR3 nucleotides read TGTGCCAGCAGCCCGACAGAATCTTACTACGAGCAGTACTTC.

The genes are TRBV12-3 or TRBV12-4 and TRBJ2-7; D unresolved. The CDR3 is 13 residues long. Between the trimmed V and J ends, which lost 3 bases and 3 bases, there was a span of 9 bases. The CDR3, as DNA: TGTGCCAGCAGTTTGGGGTCCGTCTACGAGCAGTACTTC. Amino acids: CASSLGSVYEQYF.

There are a few counts of this clonotype. This chain joins TRBV5-1 and TRBJ2-1; TRBD1 agrees at 8 bases. Germline trimming cut 4 bases from V and 9 bases from J; bases unmatched to any gene: 15. CDR1 and CDR2 (germline): SGHRS, YFSETQ. The CDR3 extends over 16 amino acids. Here the CDR3 reads CASSRIQGAGRSEQFF. In nucleotides, the CDR3 is TGCGCCAGCAGCAGAATTCAGGGGGCCGGTCGTAGTGAGCAGTTCTTC.

Only a few counts were recorded for this clonotype. The chain employs TRBV5-1 and TRBJ2-7; perhaps TRBD1 as D (6 bases). This CDR3 is built from 15 residues. V dropped 0 bases and J dropped 5 bases, with 15 bases sitting between them. Germline loops: CDR1 SGHRS, CDR2 YFSETQ. The CDR3 is CASSLGGHRIDEQYF. The CDR3 region has the DNA TGCGCCAGCAGCTTGGGGGGACATCGGATCGACGAGCAGTACTTC.

A remark on this clonotype: A much bigger clone sits one base away, suggesting this may be a read error. This chain connects TRBV6-6 to TRBJ2-3; D is ambiguous. Germline CDR1 is MNHNY and CDR2 is SVGAGI (reference sequence). The CDR3 sequence is 13 residues long. The CDR3 DNA reads as TGTGCCAGCAGGGAAGACCTCACATATACGCAGTATTTT. Protein: CASREDLTYTQYF.

This clonotype has only a few counts. The J gene is TRBJ1-6, the V gene TRBV18; perhaps TRBD1 as D (5 bases). Germline V gene lookup returns CDR1 KGHSH and CDR2 LQKENI. The CDR3 is made up of 15 amino acids. V was clipped by 4 bases and J by 11 bases, with 18 bases between them. The chain's CDR3 is CASSLRTGSPPPLHF. DNA of the CDR3: TGTGCCAGCTCACTACGAACAGGTAGCCCCCCACCCCTCCACTTT.

The chain uses TRBV29-1 and TRBJ2-1, with D maybe TRBD2 (7 bases). The CDR3 totals 14 residues. The germline V gene encodes CDR1 SQVTM and CDR2 ANQGSEA. V shed 7 bases and J shed 9 bases, with 22 bases lying between them. This CDR3 reads CSAEGGRLTVEQFF. In nucleotides, the CDR3 is TGCAGCGCCGAGGGGGGGCGCCTCACGGTTGAGCAGTTCTTC.

This clonotype was observed a handful of times. The chain links TRBV12-3 or TRBV12-4 to TRBJ1-5; D ambiguous. The germline V and J ends were trimmed by 3 bases and 7 bases, with 19 bases remaining between them. This CDR3 comprises 16 residues. The CDR3 nucleotides are TGTGCCAGCAGTTTCGGAGTGGGAACAAGTTTCCAGCCCCAGCATTTT. Amino acids: CASSFGVGTSFQPQHF.

V and J are TRBV28 and TRBJ2-1; 11 bases map to TRBD2. The CDR3 contains 16 residues. The V segment lost 6 bases and the J segment 2 bases; nucleotides outside the gene matches: 6. Germline assignment: CDR1 MDHEN and CDR2 SYDVKM. CDR3 sequence: CASSSILAGAYNEQFF. The CDR3 nucleotides are TGTGCCAGCAGCTCAATACTAGCGGGAGCCTACAATGAGCAGTTCTTC.

On this clonotype: It may be a read error: a sequence one base away is much more abundant. V is TRBV3-1 and J is TRBJ2-7; D could derive from TRBD1 or TRBD2 (5 bases each). The germline V gene has CDR1 LGHDT and CDR2 YNNKEL (reference sequence). The CDR3 totals 15 residues. The CDR3 reads CASSQATGTPYEQYF. The CDR3 DNA is TGTGCCAGCAGTCAAGCGACCGGGACCCCCTACGAGCAGTACTTC.

The rearrangement joins TRBV10-2 to TRBJ2-4; D gene unclear. The CDR3 is 15 amino acids. The V gene's germline CDR1 is WSHSY and CDR2 SAAADI. Trimming stripped 0 bases from V and 5 bases from J, with 11 bases between. CDR3 DNA sequence: TGCGCCAGCAGTGAGTCGATGCTGCGCGAAAACATTCAGTACTTC. Encoded protein: CASSESMLRENIQYF.

V usage is TRBV10-3 and J usage is TRBJ2-7, with D perhaps matching TRBD1 (5 bases). The CDR3 length is 13 residues. V was shortened by 8 bases and J by 6 bases, with 17 bases between the two germline ends. Per the germline V gene, CDR1 is ENHRY and CDR2 is SYGVKD. CDR3 nucleotides: TGTGCCATCCAACGGCAGGGTGATAGCGAGCAGTACTTC. The encoded protein is CAIQRQGDSEQYF.

V usage is TRBV7-3 and J usage is TRBJ2-6, with D unresolved. The ends were cut back, 6 bases at V and 0 bases at J, with 9 bases in the middle. There are 15 residues in the CDR3. From germline, CDR1 is SGHTA and CDR2 FQGTGA. The CDR3 DNA follows: TGTGCCAGCAGTGAGCCGATCTCTGGGGCCAACGTCCTGACTTTC. It yields the protein CASSEPISGANVLTF. The whole variable domain, filled in from reference TRBV7-3 and TRBJ2-6, reads GAGVSQTPSNKVTEKGKYVELRCDPISGHTALYWYRQSLGQGPEFLIYFQGTGAADDSGLPNDRFFAVRPEGSVSTLKIQRTERGDSAVYLCASSEPISGANVLTFGAGSRLTVL.

In its sample, this clonotype was seen a few times. V usage is TRBV4-2 and J usage is TRBJ2-7, with no clear D. The CDR3 is 14 residues long. Germline V gene lookup returns CDR1 LGHNA and CDR2 YNFKEQ. Trimming took off 1 base at V and 13 bases at J, with 20 bases between the two ends. CDR3 region: CASSQVGEVPFLYF. The CDR3 coding sequence is TGTGCCAGCAGCCAAGTAGGTGAAGTCCCGTTCCTTTACTTC.